The 2 T cell receptor beta chains presented below share a single source sample, sequenced in a study of T cell responses to AZD1222 COVID-19 vaccine. TCRdb's copy holds only in-frame clones and misses some; the assay was immunoSEQ multiplex PCR. The sample shows tens of thousands of clones, 75% to 90% of them seen only once. The starting material was peripheral blood, obtained 28 days after the second AZD1222 dose. The receptor set was obtained from an adult who received the AZD1222 COVID-19 vaccine.

The V and J genes are TRBV30 and TRBJ1-1, with D tentatively TRBD1 (5 bases). V gave up 7 bases and J gave up 3 bases, with 9 bases separating them. The CDR3 totals 11 residues. CDR1 is GTSNPN and CDR2 is SVGIG in the germline V gene (reference sequence). CDR3 coding DNA: TGTGCCTCCTCAGGGTACACTGAAGCTTTCTTT. Its protein is CASSGYTEAFF.

This rearrangement joins TRBV11-2 to TRBJ2-7; D might be TRBD1 or TRBD2, each matching 5 bases. The V and J ends lost 5 bases and 4 bases respectively, with 12 bases between them. This CDR3 has 13 amino acids. Germline CDR1 reads SGHAT; CDR2 reads FQNNGV. The CDR3 DNA reads as TGTGCCAGCAGCCCCCCTGAGGGGTACGAGCAGTACTTC. This gives the protein CASSPPEGYEQYF. Filled out from reference TRBV11-2 and TRBJ2-7, the complete variable domain reads EAGVAQSPRYKIIEKRQSVAFWCNPISGHATLYWYQQILGQGPKLLIQFQNNGVVDDSQLPKDRFSAERLKGVDSTLKIQPAKLEDSAVYLCASSPPEGYEQYFGPGTRLTVT.